These 18 T cell receptor beta chains were all obtained from the same sample, sequenced in a study of T-cell memory formation after mild COVID-19. MiXCR, run by TCRdb on the 5' RACE reads, gives a single entry per CDR3 protein. Among about 430,000 distinct CDR3 sequences listed, approximately 25% were seen once. Material for sequencing was PBMCs or a T cell subset sorted from them (not recorded which). The receptors here all came from an adult woman who had mild COVID-19 (a few samples of this study predate the infection). Cell type and time point are not known.

In its sample, this clonotype was seen a few times. CDR3 DNA sequence: TGTGCCAGCAGCTTCGCCCCCAATGAGCAGTTCTTC. Translated: CASSFAPNEQFF. The V and J genes are TRBV7-9 and TRBJ2-1; D unclear. Germline loops: CDR1 SEHNR, CDR2 FQNEAQ (reference sequence). This CDR3 contains 12 residues. Trimming removed 3 bases at V and 6 bases at J, with 6 bases between.

The genes are TRBV18 and TRBJ2-7; TRBD2 aligns across 9 bases. The CDR3 contains 16 residues. Germline CDR1 reads KGHSH; CDR2 reads LQKENI. The trim removed 3 bases at V and 0 bases at J, leaving 6 bases unmatched. The CDR3 bases are TGTGCCAGCTCACCCCTCGAGCGGGGGGCCTCCTACGAGCAGTACTTC. It is translated as CASSPLERGASYEQYF.

This clonotype was recorded a few times. The CDR3: CAISGEAGARSYEQYF. DNA of the CDR3: TGTGCCATCAGTGGTGAAGCGGGAGCCCGCTCCTACGAGCAGTACTTC. J is TRBJ2-7 and V is TRBV10-3; 8 bases match TRBD2. V lost 4 bases and J lost 0; bases outside the gene matches: 8. Per germline, CDR1 ENHRY and CDR2 SYGVKD. The CDR3 consists of 16 residues.

This chain uses TRBV5-1 with TRBJ2-3, with 8 bases fitting TRBD1. The J segment lost 1 base and the V segment lost 4 bases, leaving 5 bases of the junction unmatched. CDR3 length: 15 residues. Germline values: CDR1 SGHRS, CDR2 YFSETQ. The CDR3 coding sequence is TGCGCCAGCAGCCCGGGGACAGGTCGCACAGATACGCAGTATTTT. It translates to CASSPGTGRTDTQYF.

The chain has TRBV3-1 and TRBJ2-2; D unresolved. CDR3 length equals 12 residues. The germline V and J ends were trimmed by 6 bases and 5 bases, with 7 bases remaining between them. The germline CDR1 and CDR2 sequences are LGHDT and YNNKEL (reference sequence). The CDR3 protein is CASSDETGELFF. DNA for the CDR3: TGTGCCAGCAGTGATGAAACCGGGGAGCTGTTTTTT.

The chain couples TRBV2 to TRBJ2-7; 8 bases match TRBD2. Trimming cost V 4 bases and J 3 bases; bases outside gene matches: 2. Germline V gene sequence: CDR1 SNHLY, CDR2 FYNNEI. The CDR3 has 13 residues. The CDR3 DNA sequence: TGTGCCAGCAGTGCAGCGGGGGACTACGAGCAGTACTTC. Protein: CASSAAGDYEQYF.

The rearrangement joins TRBV5-6 to TRBJ2-7; D is perhaps TRBD1 or TRBD2 (6 bases each). Germline CDR1 and CDR2: SGHDT and YYEEEE. The CDR3 is made up of 14 amino acids. V was cut by 1 base and J by 4 bases, with 12 bases left in between. The CDR3 protein is CASSLMQGTYEQYF. The CDR3 DNA reads as TGTGCCAGCAGCTTGATGCAGGGGACTTACGAGCAGTACTTC.

V usage is TRBV12-3 or TRBV12-4 and J usage is TRBJ1-3, with D perhaps matching TRBD1 (5 bases). V was clipped by 4 bases and J by 2 bases, with 6 bases between them. The CDR3 has 13 amino acids. CDR3 in amino acids: CASSWGPGNTIYF. CDR3 sequence (DNA): TGTGCCAGCAGTTGGGGCCCTGGAAACACCATATATTTT.

The gene calls are TRBV4-2 and TRBJ2-1; perhaps TRBD1 as D (5 bases). The CDR3 runs to 14 residues. Trimming stripped 0 bases from V and 15 bases from J, with 18 bases between. The germline gives CDR1 LGHNA, CDR2 YNFKEQ. CDR3 sequence: CASSQEGVGIRLFF. In nucleotides, the CDR3 is TGTGCCAGCAGCCAAGAAGGGGTAGGGATTAGACTGTTCTTC.

This clonotype has a handful of counts. The chain uses TRBV30 and TRBJ2-7, with TRBD2 identical over 7 bases. Germline CDR1 GTSNPN, CDR2 SVGIG (reference sequence). V lost 5 bases to trimming and J lost 7 bases; unmatched junction nucleotides: 11. This CDR3 has 13 amino acids. In DNA form, the CDR3 reads TGTGCCTGGGAAAGCGGGGTGAAGGATGAGCAGTACTTC. Amino acids: CAWESGVKDEQYF. The full variable domain, rest sourced from reference TRBV30 and TRBJ2-7, is SQTIHQWPATLVQPVGSPLSLECTVEGTSNPNLYWYRQAAGRGLQLLFYSVGIGQISSEVPQNLSASRPQDRQFILSSKKLLLSDSGFYLCAWESGVKDEQYFGPGTRLTVT.

The chain carries TRBV4-2 and TRBJ1-2, with TRBD1 matching 7 bases. Germline V gene sequence: CDR1 LGHNA, CDR2 YNFKEQ. The J segment lost 3 bases and the V segment lost 1 base, leaving 5 bases of the junction unmatched. The CDR3 extends over 15 amino acids. CDR3 bases: TGTGCCAGCAGCCAAGGGTCAGGGGGAGACTATGGCTACACCTTC. Protein sequence: CASSQGSGGDYGYTF.

This clonotype was counted at least ten times. The chain combines TRBV29-1 with TRBJ2-6; D call uncertain. This CDR3 has 13 residues. Between the trimmed V and J ends, which lost 5 bases and 0 bases, there was a span of 5 bases. The germline V gene encodes CDR1 SQVTM and CDR2 ANQGSEA. As DNA, the CDR3 is TGCAGCGTTCTCCTCTCTGGGGCCAACGTCCTGACTTTC. Its protein product is CSVLLSGANVLTF.

The V call is TRBV24-1, the J call TRBJ2-2; weak D call: TRBD1 (5 bases). This CDR3 is 15 amino acids long. V was trimmed by 7 bases and J by 4 bases, leaving 15 bases between them. CDR1 is KGHDR and CDR2 is SFDVKD in the germline V gene. The CDR3 loop reads CATRTDGQGTGELFF. The CDR3 DNA is TGTGCCACCAGAACAGACGGACAAGGCACCGGGGAGCTGTTTTTT.

V and J are TRBV27 and TRBJ1-1; D remains ambiguous. The length of the CDR3 is 13 residues. CDR1 is MNHEY and CDR2 is SMNVEV in the germline V gene (reference sequence). V dropped 7 bases and J dropped 1 base, with 10 bases sitting between them. CDR3 bases: TGTGCCAGCATTAGCGACTCGAACACTGAAGCTTTCTTT. Its protein product is CASISDSNTEAFF.

The gene calls are TRBV2 and TRBJ2-3; TRBD1 matches 8 bases. CDR3 size: 13 residues. Germline loops: CDR1 SNHLY, CDR2 FYNNEI. The V gene end was trimmed by 11 bases and the J gene end by 5 bases; junction bases not matched to a gene: 9. The CDR3 reads CAGTRGLGDTQYF. CDR3 nucleotide sequence: TGTGCCGGAACCAGGGGGCTCGGAGATACGCAGTATTTT. Looking up the rest from reference TRBV2 and TRBJ2-3 gives the full variable domain: EPEVTQTPSHQVTQMGQEVILRCVPISNHLYFYWYRQILGQKVEFLVSFYNNEISEKSEIFDDQFSVERPDGSNFTLKIRSTKLEDSAMYFCAGTRGLGDTQYFGPGTRLTVL.

The table lists this clonotype with a few counts. This sequence joins TRBV15 and TRBJ2-7, with TRBD2 matching 8 bases. V lost 7 bases and J lost 4; bases outside the gene matches: 9. The germline V gene encodes CDR1 LNHNV and CDR2 YYDKDF (reference sequence). The CDR3 sequence is 14 residues long. CDR3 coding DNA: TGTGCCACCAAGGCCCGCGGGGGGCAATACGAGCAGTACTTC. Translated, it gives CATKARGGQYEQYF.

This sequence joins TRBV18 and TRBJ1-2; 9 bases fit TRBD1. The CDR3 is 14 residues long. The V gene's germline CDR1 is KGHSH and CDR2 LQKENI. The junction had 5 bases not matched to a gene; V was cut back by 6 bases and J by 3 bases. The CDR3: CASSRQGGDYGYTF. The CDR3 DNA reads as TGTGCCAGCTCCCGACAGGGGGGAGACTATGGCTACACCTTC.

The chain couples TRBV6-2 or TRBV6-3 to TRBJ1-5; D possibly corresponds to TRBD1 (6 bases). Germline V gives CDR1 MNHEY, CDR2 SVGEGT. The V and J ends lost 2 bases and 5 bases respectively, with 10 bases between them. The CDR3 sequence is 14 residues long. CDR3 sequence: CASSYRDRHQPQHF. The CDR3 DNA follows: TGTGCCAGCAGTTACCGTGACAGGCATCAGCCCCAGCATTTT.